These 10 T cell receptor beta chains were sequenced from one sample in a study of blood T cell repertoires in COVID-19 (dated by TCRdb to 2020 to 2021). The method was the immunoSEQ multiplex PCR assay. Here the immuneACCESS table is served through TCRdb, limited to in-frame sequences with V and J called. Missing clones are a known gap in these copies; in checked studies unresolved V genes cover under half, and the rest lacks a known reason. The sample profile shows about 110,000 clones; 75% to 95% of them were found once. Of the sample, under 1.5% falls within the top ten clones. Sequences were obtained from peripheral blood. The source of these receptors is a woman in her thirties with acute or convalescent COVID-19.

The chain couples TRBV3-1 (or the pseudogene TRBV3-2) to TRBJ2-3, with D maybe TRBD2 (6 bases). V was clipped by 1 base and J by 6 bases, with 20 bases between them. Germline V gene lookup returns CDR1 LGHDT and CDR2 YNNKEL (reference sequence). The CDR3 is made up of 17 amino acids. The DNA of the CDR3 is TGTGCCAGCAGCCAAGGGACCTCCGGGGGAGCCTCCGATACGCAGTATTTT. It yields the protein CASSQGTSGGASDTQYF.

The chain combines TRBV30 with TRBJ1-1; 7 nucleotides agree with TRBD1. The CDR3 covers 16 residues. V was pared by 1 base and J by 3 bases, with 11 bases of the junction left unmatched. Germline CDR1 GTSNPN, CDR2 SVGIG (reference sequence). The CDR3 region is CAWSDRGRAVDTEAFF. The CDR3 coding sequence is TGTGCCTGGAGTGACAGGGGTCGAGCCGTGGACACTGAAGCTTTCTTT.

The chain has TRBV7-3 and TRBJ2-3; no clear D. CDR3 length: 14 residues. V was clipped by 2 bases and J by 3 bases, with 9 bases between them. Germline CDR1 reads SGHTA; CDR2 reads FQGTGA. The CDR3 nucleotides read TGTGCCAGCAGCTTATATACTGCGACAGATACGCAGTATTTT. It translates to CASSLYTATDTQYF.

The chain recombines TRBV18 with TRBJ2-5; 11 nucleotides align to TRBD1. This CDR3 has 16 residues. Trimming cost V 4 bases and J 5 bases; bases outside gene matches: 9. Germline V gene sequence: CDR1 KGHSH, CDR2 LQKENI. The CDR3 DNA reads TGTGCCAGCTCACTCACCCCCGGGACAGGGGGGGAGACCCAGTACTTC. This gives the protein CASSLTPGTGGETQYF.

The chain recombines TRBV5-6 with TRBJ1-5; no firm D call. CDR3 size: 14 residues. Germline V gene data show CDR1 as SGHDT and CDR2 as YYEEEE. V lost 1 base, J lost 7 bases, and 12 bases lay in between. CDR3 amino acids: CASSLRSEEQPQHF. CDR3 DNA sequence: TGTGCCAGCAGCTTGAGGTCAGAGGAGCAGCCCCAGCATTTT. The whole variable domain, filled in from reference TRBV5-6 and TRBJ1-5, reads DAGVTQSPTHLIKTRGQQVTLRCSPKSGHDTVSWYQQALGQGPQFIFQYYEEEERQRGNFPDRFSGHQFPNYSSELNVNALLLGDSALYLCASSLRSEEQPQHFGDGTRLSIL.

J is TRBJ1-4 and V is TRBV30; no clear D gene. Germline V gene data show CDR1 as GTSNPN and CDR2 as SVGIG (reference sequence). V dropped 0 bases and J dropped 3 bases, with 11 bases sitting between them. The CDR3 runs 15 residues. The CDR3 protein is CAWSVLGLSNEKLFF. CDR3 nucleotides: TGTGCCTGGAGTGTACTAGGTTTATCTAATGAAAAACTGTTTTTT.

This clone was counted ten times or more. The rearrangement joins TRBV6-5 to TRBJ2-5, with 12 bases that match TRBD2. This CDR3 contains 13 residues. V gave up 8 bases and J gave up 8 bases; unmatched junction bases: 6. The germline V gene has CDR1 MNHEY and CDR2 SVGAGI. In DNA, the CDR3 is TGTGCCAGCCAGCTAGCGGGGGGGTTCACCCAGTACTTC. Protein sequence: CASQLAGGFTQYF.

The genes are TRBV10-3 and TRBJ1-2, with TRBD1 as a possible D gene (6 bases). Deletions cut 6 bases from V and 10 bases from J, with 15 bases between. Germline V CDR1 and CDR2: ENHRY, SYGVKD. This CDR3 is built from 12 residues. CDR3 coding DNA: TGTGCCATCAGGGAAGGACAGTGGAACTACACCTTC. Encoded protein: CAIREGQWNYTF.

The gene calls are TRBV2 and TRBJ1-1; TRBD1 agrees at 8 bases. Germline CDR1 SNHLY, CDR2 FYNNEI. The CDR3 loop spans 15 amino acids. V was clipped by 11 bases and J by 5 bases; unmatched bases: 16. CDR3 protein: CAVQTPRGRGTEAFF. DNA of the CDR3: TGTGCCGTCCAAACACCCAGGGGGCGGGGTACTGAAGCTTTCTTT. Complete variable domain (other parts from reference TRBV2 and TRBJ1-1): EPEVTQTPSHQVTQMGQEVILRCVPISNHLYFYWYRQILGQKVEFLVSFYNNEISEKSEIFDDQFSVERPDGSNFTLKIRSTKLEDSAMYFCAVQTPRGRGTEAFFGQGTRLTVV.

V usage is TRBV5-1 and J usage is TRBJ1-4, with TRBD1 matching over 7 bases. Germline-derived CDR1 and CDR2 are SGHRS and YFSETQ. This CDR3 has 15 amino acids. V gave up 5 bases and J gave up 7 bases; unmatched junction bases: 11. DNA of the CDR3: TGCGCCAGCAGATCCCTACAGGGGACCATTGAAAAACTGTTTTTT. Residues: CASRSLQGTIEKLFF.